One sample yielded the 19 T cell receptor beta chains listed below, sequenced in a study of vaccination and CD4 T cells after COVID-19 (dated by TCRdb to between 2021 and 2024). Taken with the paper, the label for treatment or condition translates to: roughly 10-day PBMC culture with coronavirus spike peptide pools or control peptides (ViraFEST assay). The method behind the library was PCR. Sequencing took place on an Illumina iSeq 100. DNA from cultured CD4+ T cells underwent TCR sequencing with the Oncomine TCR Beta short-read assay at the Johns Hopkins FTIC core. TCRdb redid the processing of the public reads, applying fastp at Q25 and MiXCR, and retained in-frame beta chains. Records with the same CDR3 protein are collapsed into one entry carrying the most frequent genes and DNA. Across this sample there are some 20,000 distinct CDR3 sequences, with roughly 50% seen only once. The ten largest account for just under 2.5% of the sample.

Antigens for these TCRs are unknown. The material sequenced was CD4+ T cells from blood, cultured in vitro, taken after SARS-CoV-2 vaccination. The origin of the receptors is a human donor who had recovered from COVID-19.

J is TRBJ2-5 and V is TRBV20-1, with 10 bases lining up with TRBD1. This CDR3 is 14 amino acids long. The ends lost 2 bases at V and 5 bases at J; junction bases unmatched: 5. Germline CDR1 reads DFQATT; CDR2 reads SNEGSKA (reference sequence). The CDR3 sequence is CSARRQGARETQYF. CDR3 bases: TGCAGTGCTAGAAGACAGGGGGCGAGGGAGACCCAGTACTTC.

The rearrangement links TRBV7-2 to TRBJ1-1, with 9 bases that match TRBD1. The CDR3 spans 14 residues. V was pared by 5 bases and J by 12 bases, with 13 bases of the junction left unmatched. Germline lookup yields CDR1 SGHTA and CDR2 FQGNSA. The CDR3 DNA reads as TGTGCCAGCAGCCTAATGTCCATGACAGGGGGACCTTTCTTT. Protein product: CASSLMSMTGGPFF.

This clonotype turned up a few times. This chain joins TRBV20-1 and TRBJ1-2, with unresolved D. The CDR3 runs 13 residues. Per germline, CDR1 DFQATT and CDR2 SNEGSKA (reference sequence). Between the trimmed V and J ends, which lost 4 bases and 3 bases, there was a span of 12 bases. This CDR3 is CSATGVGDYGYTF. The DNA of the CDR3 is TGCAGTGCTACTGGGGTAGGCGACTATGGCTACACCTTC.

This clonotype was detected a few times. The rearrangement joins TRBV15 to TRBJ2-3, with 9 bases identical to TRBD1. The CDR3 is made up of 15 amino acids. V trimming: 5 bases; J trimming: 4 bases; junction bases outside the gene matches: 7. Germline V gene sequence: CDR1 LNHNV, CDR2 YYDKDF (reference sequence). Here the CDR3 reads CATSRGQGGADTQYF. The CDR3 DNA sequence: TGTGCCACCAGCCGGGGACAGGGAGGTGCAGATACGCAGTATTTT.

V usage is TRBV7-9 and J usage is TRBJ1-4; no definite D call. The germline CDR1 and CDR2 sequences are SEHNR and FQNEAQ (reference sequence). The CDR3 runs 14 residues. V lost 1 base, J lost 7 bases, and 10 bases lay in between. CDR3 in amino acids: CASSLVQTGEKLFF. The CDR3 DNA follows: TGTGCCAGCAGCTTAGTACAAACCGGTGAAAAACTGTTTTTT.

This clonotype was detected only a few times. The V call is TRBV2, the J call TRBJ1-6; TRBD1 agrees at 7 bases. The CDR3 consists of 14 residues. Germline CDR1 SNHLY, CDR2 FYNNEI. In DNA, the CDR3 is TGTGCTACAGGGGCAGGATCCTATAATTCACCCCTCCACTTT. This gives the protein CATGAGSYNSPLHF.

The rearrangement joins TRBV6-1 to TRBJ1-2; a weak D match, TRBD1 (5 bases). The germline V gene encodes CDR1 MNHNS and CDR2 SASEGT. V was cut by 7 bases and J by 7 bases, with 16 bases left in between. The CDR3 length is 13 residues. The CDR3 nucleotides are TGTGCCAGCAACCACGGGGGGACTGTTGGCTACACCTTC. Protein product: CASNHGGTVGYTF.

This clonotype was seen only once. One end of the junction is discordant with germline, which a read error may explain. The chain recombines TRBV20-1 with TRBJ1-6; 8 bases match TRBD1. Germline assignment: CDR1 DFQATT and CDR2 SNEGSKA (reference sequence). The CDR3 covers 13 residues. CDR3 residues: CGARQGTRTPLHF. As DNA, the CDR3 is TGCGGTGCGAGACAGGGGACAAGGACACCCCTCCACTTT.

The chain has TRBV24-1 and TRBJ2-2; D possibly uses TRBD1 or TRBD2 (5 bases each). Germline-derived CDR1 and CDR2 are KGHDR and SFDVKD. The CDR3 contains 13 residues. The V gene lost 7 bases and the J gene lost 4 bases, with 9 bases spanning the gap. CDR3 region: CATRPGTTGELFF. The DNA of the CDR3 is TGTGCCACCAGACCGGGGACCACCGGGGAGCTGTTTTTT.

The genes are TRBV20-1 and TRBJ1-5, with D uncertain. Germline V gene data show CDR1 as DFQATT and CDR2 as SNEGSKA (reference sequence). Trimming left V 4 bases short and J 9 bases short, with 10 bases between. This CDR3 comprises 11 residues. The CDR3, as DNA: TGCAGTGCTATGACCCAAGGGCCCCAGCATTTT. Translation: CSAMTQGPQHF.

The chain joins TRBV20-1 to TRBJ1-5; 7 nucleotides match TRBD1. V trimming: 4 bases; J trimming: 5 bases; junction bases outside the gene matches: 2. The V gene's germline CDR1 is DFQATT and CDR2 SNEGSKA (reference sequence). CDR3 length equals 12 residues. The CDR3 DNA reads TGCAGTGCTACAGGGGGGGATCAGCCCCAGCATTTT. Translating it yields CSATGGDQPQHF.

V and J are TRBV30 and TRBJ1-2; weak D call: TRBD1 (6 bases). The CDR3 contains 13 residues. V shed 2 bases and J shed 3 bases, with 10 bases lying between them. Germline assignment: CDR1 GTSNPN and CDR2 SVGIG (reference sequence). CDR3 residues: CAWSTGFYYGYTF. The CDR3 DNA reads as TGTGCCTGGAGTACAGGGTTTTACTATGGCTACACCTTC.

The genes are TRBV2 and TRBJ1-2; no clear D gene. This CDR3 is built from 14 residues. CDR1 and CDR2 from the germline V gene are SNHLY and FYNNEI. V was pared by 6 bases and J by 4 bases, with 15 bases between. This CDR3 reads CASRKDRLSYGYTF. CDR3 sequence (DNA): TGTGCCAGCAGGAAGGACCGTTTAAGCTATGGCTACACCTTC.

The chain links TRBV2 to TRBJ2-5, with D maybe TRBD2 (6 bases). Germline V gene lookup returns CDR1 SNHLY and CDR2 FYNNEI. This CDR3 has 15 amino acids. Trimming shortened V by 6 bases and J by 4 bases, and 18 bases separated the two germline ends. CDR3 residues: CASREGSALAETQYF. Here the CDR3 DNA reads TGTGCCAGCAGGGAGGGGTCGGCACTAGCAGAGACCCAGTACTTC.

The chain recombines TRBV20-1 with TRBJ1-4; weak D call: TRBD1 (5 bases). The germline V gene has CDR1 DFQATT and CDR2 SNEGSKA (reference sequence). Trimming shortened V by 4 bases and J by 11 bases, and 11 bases separated the two germline ends. CDR3 size: 11 residues. The CDR3 protein is CSAKAGTKLFF. The CDR3 DNA follows: TGCAGTGCTAAGGCCGGGACGAAACTGTTTTTT.

Only a few counts were recorded for this clonotype. The gene calls are TRBV27 and TRBJ2-3, with TRBD1 matching 7 bases. J lost 3 bases, V lost 5 bases, and 8 bases had no gene match. The CDR3 totals 15 residues. Per the germline V gene, CDR1 is MNHEY and CDR2 is SMNVEV (reference sequence). This CDR3 is CASSPGTAQTDTQYF. The CDR3 coding sequence is TGTGCCAGCAGTCCCGGGACAGCCCAAACAGATACGCAGTATTTT.

The chain joins TRBV14 to TRBJ1-6, with D maybe TRBD1 (5 bases). Trimming removed 2 bases at V and 10 bases at J, with 15 bases between. The CDR3 consists of 15 residues. CDR1 and CDR2 from the germline V gene are SGHDN and FVKESK. The CDR3 region has the DNA TGTGCCAGCAGCCAATTAGTAGGGGCTGGCTCACCCCTCCACTTT. It codes for CASSQLVGAGSPLHF.

The V gene is TRBV7-2, the J gene TRBJ2-1, with D perhaps TRBD1 (5 bases). CDR3 length: 15 amino acids. Germline V gene lookup returns CDR1 SGHTA and CDR2 FQGNSA. V dropped 1 base and J dropped 2 bases, with 9 bases sitting between them. CDR3: CASSLVATAYNEQFF. DNA for the CDR3: TGTGCCAGCAGCTTAGTCGCGACAGCCTACAATGAGCAGTTCTTC.

This chain uses TRBV19 with TRBJ1-1, with unresolved D. The ends were cut back, 2 bases at V and 1 base at J, with 11 bases in the middle. Germline V CDR1 and CDR2: LNHDA, SQIVND (reference sequence). The CDR3 length is 15 residues. CDR3 region: CASSISFTRNTEAFF. In DNA, the CDR3 is TGTGCCAGTAGTATAAGTTTCACTAGGAACACTGAAGCTTTCTTT.